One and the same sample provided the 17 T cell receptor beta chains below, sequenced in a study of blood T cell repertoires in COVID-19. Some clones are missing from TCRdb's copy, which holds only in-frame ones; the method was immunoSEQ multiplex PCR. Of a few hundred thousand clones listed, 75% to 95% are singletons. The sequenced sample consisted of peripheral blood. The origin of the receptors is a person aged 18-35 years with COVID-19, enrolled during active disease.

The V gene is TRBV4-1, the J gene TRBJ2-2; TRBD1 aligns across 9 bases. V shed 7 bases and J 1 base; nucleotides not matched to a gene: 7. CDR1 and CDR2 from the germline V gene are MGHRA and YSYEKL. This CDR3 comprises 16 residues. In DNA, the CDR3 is TGCGCCAGCACCCCCGGGACAGGGATGAACACCGGGGAGCTGTTTTTT. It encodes CASTPGTGMNTGELFF.

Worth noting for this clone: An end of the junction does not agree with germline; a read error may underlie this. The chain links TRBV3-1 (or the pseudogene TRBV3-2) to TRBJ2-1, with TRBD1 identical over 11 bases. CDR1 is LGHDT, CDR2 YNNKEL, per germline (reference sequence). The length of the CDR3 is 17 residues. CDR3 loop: CASSQEWTGGRLGMIVF. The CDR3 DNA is TGTGCCAGCAGCCAAGAATGGACAGGGGGCCGGCTAGGGATGATAGTCTTC.

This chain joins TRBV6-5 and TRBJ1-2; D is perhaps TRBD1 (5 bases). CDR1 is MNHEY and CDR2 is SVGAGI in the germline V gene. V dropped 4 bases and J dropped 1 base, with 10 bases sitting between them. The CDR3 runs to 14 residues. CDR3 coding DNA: TGTGCCAGCAGTTCTTACAGGATTAACTATGGCTACACCTTC. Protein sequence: CASSSYRINYGYTF.

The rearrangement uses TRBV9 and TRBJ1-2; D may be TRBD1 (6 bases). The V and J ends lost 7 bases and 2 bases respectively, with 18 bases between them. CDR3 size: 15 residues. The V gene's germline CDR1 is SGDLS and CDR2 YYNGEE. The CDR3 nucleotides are TGTGCCAGCGCCGAGGCGGGGGGGCTCAACTATGGCTACACCTTC. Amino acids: CASAEAGGLNYGYTF.

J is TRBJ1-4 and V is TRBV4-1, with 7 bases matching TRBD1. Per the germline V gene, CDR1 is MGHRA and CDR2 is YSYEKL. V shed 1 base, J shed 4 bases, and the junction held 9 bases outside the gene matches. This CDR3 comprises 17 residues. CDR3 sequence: CASSQGISGTVNEKLFF. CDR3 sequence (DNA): TGCGCCAGCAGCCAAGGGATCTCCGGGACAGTTAATGAAAAACTGTTTTTT.

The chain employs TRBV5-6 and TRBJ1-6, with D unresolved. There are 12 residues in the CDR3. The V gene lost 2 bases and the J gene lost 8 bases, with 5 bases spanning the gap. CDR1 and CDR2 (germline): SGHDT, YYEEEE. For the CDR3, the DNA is TGTGCCAGCAGCTTACTGGATTCACCCCTCCACTTT. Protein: CASSLLDSPLHF.

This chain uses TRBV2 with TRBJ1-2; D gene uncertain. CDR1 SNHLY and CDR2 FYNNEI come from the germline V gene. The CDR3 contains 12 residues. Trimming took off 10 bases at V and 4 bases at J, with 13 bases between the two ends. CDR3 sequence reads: CATLGRFYGYTF. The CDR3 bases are TGTGCCACCTTAGGCAGGTTCTATGGCTACACCTTC.

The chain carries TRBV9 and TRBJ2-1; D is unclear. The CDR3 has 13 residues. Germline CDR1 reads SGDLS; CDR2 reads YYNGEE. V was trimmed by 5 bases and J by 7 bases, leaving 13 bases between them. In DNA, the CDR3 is TGTGCCAGCAGACCCCCGGGTGAGAATGAGCAGTTCTTC. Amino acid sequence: CASRPPGENEQFF. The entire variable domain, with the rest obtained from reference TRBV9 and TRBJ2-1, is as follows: DSGVTQTPKHLITATGQRVTLRCSPRSGDLSVYWYQQSLDQGLQFLIQYYNGEERAKGNILERFSAQQFPDLHSELNLSSLELGDSALYFCASRPPGENEQFFGPGTRLTVL.

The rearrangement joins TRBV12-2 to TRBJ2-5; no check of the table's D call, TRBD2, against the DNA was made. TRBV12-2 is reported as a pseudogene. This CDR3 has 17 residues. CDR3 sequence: CASRLATSGRCQETQYF. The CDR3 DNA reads TGTGCAAGTCGCTTAGCTACTAGCGGGAGGTGTCAAGAGACCCAGTACTTC.

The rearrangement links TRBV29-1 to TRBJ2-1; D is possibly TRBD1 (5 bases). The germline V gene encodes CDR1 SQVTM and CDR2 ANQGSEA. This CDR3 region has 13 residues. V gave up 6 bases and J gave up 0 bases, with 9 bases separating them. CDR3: CSVGESSYNEQFF. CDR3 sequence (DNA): TGCAGCGTAGGGGAAAGCTCCTACAATGAGCAGTTCTTC.

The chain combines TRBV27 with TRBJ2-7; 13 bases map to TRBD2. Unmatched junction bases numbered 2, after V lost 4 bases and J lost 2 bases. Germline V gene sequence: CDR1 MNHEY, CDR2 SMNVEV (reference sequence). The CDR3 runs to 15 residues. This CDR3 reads CASSSGLAGPYEQYF. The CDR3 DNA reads TGTGCCAGCAGTTCGGGACTAGCGGGGCCCTACGAGCAGTACTTC.

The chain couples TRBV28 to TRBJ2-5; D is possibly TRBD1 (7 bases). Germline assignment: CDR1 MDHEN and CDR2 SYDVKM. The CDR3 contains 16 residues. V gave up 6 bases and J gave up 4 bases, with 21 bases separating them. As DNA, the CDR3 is TGTGCCAGCAGCCCCTTAGGTGGAGGGGGCTTAGAGACCCAGTACTTC. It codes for CASSPLGGGGLETQYF.

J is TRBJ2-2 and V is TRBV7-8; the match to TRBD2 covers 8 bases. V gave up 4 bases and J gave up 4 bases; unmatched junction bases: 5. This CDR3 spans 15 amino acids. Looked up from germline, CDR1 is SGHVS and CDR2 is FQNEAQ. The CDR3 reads CASSSAGAVTGELFF. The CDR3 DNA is TGTGCCAGCAGCTCAGCGGGAGCGGTCACCGGGGAGCTGTTTTTT.

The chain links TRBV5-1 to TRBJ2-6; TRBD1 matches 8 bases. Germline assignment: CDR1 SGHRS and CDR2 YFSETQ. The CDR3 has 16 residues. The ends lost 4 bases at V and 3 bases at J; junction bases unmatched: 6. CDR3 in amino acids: CASSITGGSGANVLTF. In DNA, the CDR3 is TGCGCCAGCAGCATTACAGGGGGAAGTGGGGCCAACGTCCTGACTTTC.

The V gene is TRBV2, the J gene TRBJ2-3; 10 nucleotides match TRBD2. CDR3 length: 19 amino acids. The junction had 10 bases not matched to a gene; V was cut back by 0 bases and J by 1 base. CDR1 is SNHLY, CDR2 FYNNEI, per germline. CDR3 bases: TGTGCCAGCAGTGAAGCTGGCCTAGCGGGAGACTGGGGCACAGATACGCAGTATTTT. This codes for CASSEAGLAGDWGTDTQYF.

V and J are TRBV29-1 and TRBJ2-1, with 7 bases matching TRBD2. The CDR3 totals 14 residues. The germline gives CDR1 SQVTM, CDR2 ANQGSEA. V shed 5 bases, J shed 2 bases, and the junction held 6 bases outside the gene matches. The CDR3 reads CSVLTSSTYNEQFF. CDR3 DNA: TGCAGCGTTTTGACTAGCTCTACCTACAATGAGCAGTTCTTC.

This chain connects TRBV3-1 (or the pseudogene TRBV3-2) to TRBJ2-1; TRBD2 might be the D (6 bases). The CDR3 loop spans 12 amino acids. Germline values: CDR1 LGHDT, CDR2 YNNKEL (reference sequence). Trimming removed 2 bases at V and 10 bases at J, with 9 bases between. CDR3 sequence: CASSQLSGEQFF. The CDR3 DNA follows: TGTGCCAGCAGCCAATTAAGCGGGGAGCAGTTCTTC.